The 25 T cell receptor beta chains in this list originate from one sample, sequenced in a study of T cell clusters in autoimmune cytopenias. Each sample's input was approximately 270 ng genomic DNA, 30,000 to 45,000 genome equivalents. TRB was amplified by touch-down multiplex PCR, primer pools A and B combined. With the multiplex PCR reads reprocessed, TCRdb shows one record per CDR3 protein and no DNA. This sample's table reports approximately 11,000 distinct CDR3 sequences. Separately, the same data were catalogued under a study of T cell repertoires in aging, cancer and after chemotherapy.

Sequenced material: peripheral blood. These receptors were collected from a human donor in good health.

This chain uses TRBV12-3 or TRBV12-4 with TRBJ2-5; no DNA is available, so the TRBD1 call from TCRdb remains unchecked. This CDR3 has 12 amino acids. CDR3 in amino acids: CASSRQGQTQYF.

The chain has TRBV12-3 or TRBV12-4 and TRBJ1-4. The CDR3 has 15 amino acids. The CDR3 is CASSPGTPANEKLFF.

This rearrangement joins TRBV19 to TRBJ2-5; TCRdb selects TRBD1, and the lack of DNA leaves this call unchecked. In germline, CDR1 is LNHDA, CDR2 SQIVND (reference sequence). The CDR3 covers 15 residues. The CDR3 is CASSISREGGETQYF.

The chain is built from TRBV18 and TRBJ2-5; TCRdb outputs TRBD1, but without DNA this stays unchecked. The germline V gene encodes CDR1 KGHSH and CDR2 LQKENI. The CDR3 length is 14 residues. CDR3 residues: CASSPLVGAETQYF. Looking up the rest from reference TRBV18 and TRBJ2-5 gives the full variable domain: NAGVMQNPRHLVRRRGQEARLRCSPMKGHSHVYWYRQLPEEGLKFMVYLQKENIIDESGMPKERFSAEFPKEGPSILRIQQVVRGDSAAYFCASSPLVGAETQYFGPGTRLLVL.

The rearrangement joins TRBV29-1 to TRBJ2-7. Germline CDR1 and CDR2: SQVTM and ANQGSEA. This CDR3 contains 12 residues. CDR3 sequence: CSVERRLGEQYF.

V usage is TRBV18 and J usage is TRBJ1-5. The germline V gene has CDR1 KGHSH and CDR2 LQKENI. The CDR3 extends over 13 amino acids. CDR3 sequence reads: CASSPQGAQPQHF.

CDR3 sequence reads: CASSIGWGPAPEQYF. This chain joins TRBV19 and TRBJ2-7; checking the TCRdb D call of TRBD1 is not possible without DNA. Germline V lookup: CDR1 LNHDA, CDR2 SQIVND (reference sequence). The CDR3 sequence is 15 residues long.

The chain links TRBV12-3 or TRBV12-4 to TRBJ2-3; TCRdb selects TRBD2, and the lack of DNA leaves this call unchecked. This CDR3 contains 12 residues. CDR3 loop: CASSQSGGPQYF.

The chain carries TRBV15 and TRBJ2-7; TCRdb names TRBD1, which stays unverified in the absence of DNA. This CDR3 has 13 amino acids. The germline CDR1 and CDR2 sequences are LNHNV and YYDKDF (reference sequence). CDR3 sequence reads: CATSRGQGREQYF.

The rearrangement links TRBV19 to TRBJ1-1. Germline loops: CDR1 LNHDA, CDR2 SQIVND (reference sequence). The CDR3 length is 16 residues. CDR3 in amino acids: CASSIGHFRGSTEAFF.

The chain recombines TRBV30 with TRBJ1-1. The CDR3 runs 11 residues. CDR1 is GTSNPN, CDR2 SVGIG, per germline (reference sequence). Here the CDR3 reads CAWSVLTEAFF.

This chain links TRBV30 with TRBJ1-6; absent DNA, TCRdb's TRBD1 call cannot be checked. CDR1 is GTSNPN and CDR2 is SVGIG in the germline V gene (reference sequence). The CDR3 spans 15 residues. CDR3 region: CAWSVNGQALSPLHF.

This chain connects TRBV30 to TRBJ2-2; lacking DNA, the TRBD2 call made by TCRdb goes unchecked. From germline, CDR1 is GTSNPN and CDR2 SVGIG (reference sequence). There are 15 residues in the CDR3. The CDR3 reads CAWSSRASTAGELFF.

Its frequency marks this clonotype as medium-sized. This chain links TRBV11-1 with TRBJ1-1; TCRdb calls TRBD1, which cannot be checked without DNA. CDR1 and CDR2 (germline): SGHAT, FQDESV (reference sequence). The CDR3 is 15 amino acids. CDR3: CASRAWTGGVTEAFF.

The chain links TRBV15 to TRBJ2-1; TCRdb gives TRBD1 as the D gene, but with no DNA this cannot be confirmed. CDR1 and CDR2 (germline): LNHNV, YYDKDF (reference sequence). The CDR3 loop spans 15 amino acids. The CDR3 sequence: CATSRAGTGLNEQFF.

This chain links TRBV6-5 with TRBJ2-4. Germline CDR1 is MNHEY and CDR2 is SVGAGI. CDR3 length: 14 residues. The CDR3 sequence is CASSYSGVGNIQYF.

The rearrangement links TRBV6-5 to TRBJ2-1; TCRdb reports TRBD1, a call that lacks DNA to check it against. Germline values: CDR1 MNHEY, CDR2 SVGAGI. This CDR3 has 18 residues. The CDR3 reads CASSRQGRRLGSYNEQFF.

The chain carries TRBV27 and TRBJ2-5; as DNA is missing, the TRBD1 call by TCRdb cannot be tested. The CDR3 runs to 12 residues. Germline assignment: CDR1 MNHEY and CDR2 SMNVEV (reference sequence). The CDR3 reads CASSLGRDRVYF.

The chain uses TRBV10-3 and TRBJ1-3. Germline V gene lookup returns CDR1 ENHRY and CDR2 SYGVKD. The CDR3 totals 11 residues. The CDR3 region is CAIMSGNTIYF.

V gene TRBV12-3 or TRBV12-4 combines with J gene TRBJ2-3; TCRdb lists TRBD1, though no DNA is available to test this call. CDR3 length equals 15 residues. Here the CDR3 reads CASSSWGPPTDTQYF.

The chain combines TRBV5-5 with TRBJ2-1; the TCRdb call, TRBD1, lacks DNA for checking. Germline V gives CDR1 SGHKS, CDR2 YYEKEE (reference sequence). The CDR3 consists of 15 residues. The CDR3 loop is CASSLVGQGAGEQFF.

The rearrangement joins TRBV27 to TRBJ1-3; TCRdb gives TRBD1 as the D gene, but with no DNA this cannot be confirmed. The CDR3 loop spans 14 amino acids. Germline V gene data show CDR1 as MNHEY and CDR2 as SMNVEV (reference sequence). This chain's CDR3 is CASSPSGSGNTIYF.

The rearrangement links TRBV19 to TRBJ1-1. CDR1 and CDR2 (germline): LNHDA, SQIVND (reference sequence). The CDR3 spans 13 residues. CDR3 sequence reads: CALGNTADTEAFF.

The chain joins TRBV5-6 to TRBJ1-2; with no DNA, the TCRdb D assignment of TRBD1 cannot be verified. The germline V gene has CDR1 SGHDT and CDR2 YYEEEE. This CDR3 has 14 amino acids. The CDR3 is CASSLRQAFLGYTF.

The V gene is TRBV19, the J gene TRBJ2-7; no DNA is available, so the TRBD1 call from TCRdb remains unchecked. Looked up from germline, CDR1 is LNHDA and CDR2 is SQIVND (reference sequence). The CDR3 length is 16 residues. Here the CDR3 reads CASSIGQRGALSEQYF.